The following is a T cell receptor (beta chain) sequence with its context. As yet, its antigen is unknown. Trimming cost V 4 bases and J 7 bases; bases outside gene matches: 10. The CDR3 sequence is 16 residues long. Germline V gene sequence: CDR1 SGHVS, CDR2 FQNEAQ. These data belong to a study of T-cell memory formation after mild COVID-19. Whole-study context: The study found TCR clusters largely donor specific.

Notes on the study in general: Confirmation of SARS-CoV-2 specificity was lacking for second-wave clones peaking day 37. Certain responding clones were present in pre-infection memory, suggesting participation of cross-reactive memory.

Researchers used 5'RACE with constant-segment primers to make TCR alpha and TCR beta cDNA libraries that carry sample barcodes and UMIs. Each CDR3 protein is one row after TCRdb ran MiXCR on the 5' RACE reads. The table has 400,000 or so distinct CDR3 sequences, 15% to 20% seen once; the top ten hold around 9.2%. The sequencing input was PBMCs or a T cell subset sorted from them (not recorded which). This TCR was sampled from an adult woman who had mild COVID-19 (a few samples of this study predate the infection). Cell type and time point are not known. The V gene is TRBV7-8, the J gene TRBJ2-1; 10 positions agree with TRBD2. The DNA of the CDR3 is TGTGCCAGCAGCTCGAGTCCTAGCGGGAGTTTGAATGAGCAGTTCTTC. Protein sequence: CASSSSPSGSLNEQFF.